These T cell receptor beta chains were read from a single sample in a study of shared clonotypes between healthy human individuals. The protocol was immunoSEQ multiplex PCR, while the TCRdb copy is restricted to in-frame clones and leaves out a portion. The data contain a few million clones, 85% to 95% of them seen just once; the ten biggest clones take up about 0.41%. The sequencing input was naive CD4+ T cells from PBMCs. These receptors were taken from a man aged 18 to 35 in good health. Some clones in this sample may be carry-over from other donors' samples. Each CDR3 is given with its conserved first and last residue. A D gene is named only where the DNA matches it firmly. Clone size, where shown, is once, few, many, or a class for clones that have expanded.

CDR3: CASSVGRSGETQYF
DNA: TGTGCCAGCAGCGTAGGGAGGTCGGGGGAGACCCAGTACTTC
D: .
J: TRBJ2-5
size: .
V: TRBV9

CDR3: CASSRDRNYGYTF
DNA: TGTGCCAGCAGTCGGGACCGAAACTATGGCTACACCTTC
D: .
J: TRBJ1-2
size: few
V: TRBV6-5

CDR3: CASSVGGEAKNIQYF
DNA: TGTGCCAGCAGCGTAGGAGGGGAGGCCAAAAACATTCAGTACTTC
D: .
J: TRBJ2-4
size: .
V: TRBV9

CDR3: CASSPPHGRGGYETQYF
DNA: TGTGCCAGCAGTCCCCCCCACGGACGAGGGGGTTACGAGACCCAGTACTTC
D: .
J: TRBJ2-5
size: .
V: TRBV28

CDR3: CASRIAGRNEQYF
DNA: TGTGCCAGCAGAATAGCGGGAAGGAACGAGCAGTACTTC
D: TRBD2
J: TRBJ2-7
size: .
V: TRBV27

CDR3: CASSASGNTGGYTF
DNA: TGTGCCAGCAGCGCCTCAGGGAACACTGGGGGCTACACCTTC
D: .
J: TRBJ1-2
size: .
V: TRBV9

CDR3: CASSSGFGEQFF
DNA: TGTGCCAGCAGCTCTGGGTTTGGTGAGCAGTTCTTC
D: .
J: TRBJ2-1
size: .
V: TRBV7-2

CDR3: CASSLTSGYFTGELFF
DNA: TGCGCCAGCAGCTTGACTAGCGGGTATTTCACCGGGGAGCTGTTTTTT
D: TRBD2
J: TRBJ2-2
size: .
V: TRBV5-1

CDR3: CASTPFNGLAGAPQTYNEQFF
DNA: TGTGCCAGCACCCCATTCAACGGACTAGCGGGAGCCCCACAGACCTACAATGAGCAGTTCTTC
D: TRBD2
J: TRBJ2-1
size: .
V: TRBV27

CDR3: CASSARGGTGRETQYF
DNA: TGTGCCAGCAGTGCCCGAGGAGGGACAGGGAGAGAGACCCAGTACTTC
D: TRBD1
J: TRBJ2-5
size: .
V: TRBV6-1

CDR3: CATSRGLNSGANVLTF
DNA: TGTGCCACCAGCAGAGGCCTGAACTCTGGGGCCAACGTCCTGACTTTC
D: .
J: TRBJ2-6
size: .
V: TRBV15

CDR3: CASSLNGQTANYGYTF
DNA: TGCGCCAGCAGCCTGAACGGACAGACAGCTAACTATGGCTACACCTTC
D: .
J: TRBJ1-2
size: .
V: TRBV5-1

CDR3: CASSGIGTGGRLGYTF
DNA: TGTGCCAGCAGCGGTATTGGGACAGGGGGTCGGTTGGGCTACACCTTC
D: TRBD1
J: TRBJ1-2
size: .
V: TRBV9